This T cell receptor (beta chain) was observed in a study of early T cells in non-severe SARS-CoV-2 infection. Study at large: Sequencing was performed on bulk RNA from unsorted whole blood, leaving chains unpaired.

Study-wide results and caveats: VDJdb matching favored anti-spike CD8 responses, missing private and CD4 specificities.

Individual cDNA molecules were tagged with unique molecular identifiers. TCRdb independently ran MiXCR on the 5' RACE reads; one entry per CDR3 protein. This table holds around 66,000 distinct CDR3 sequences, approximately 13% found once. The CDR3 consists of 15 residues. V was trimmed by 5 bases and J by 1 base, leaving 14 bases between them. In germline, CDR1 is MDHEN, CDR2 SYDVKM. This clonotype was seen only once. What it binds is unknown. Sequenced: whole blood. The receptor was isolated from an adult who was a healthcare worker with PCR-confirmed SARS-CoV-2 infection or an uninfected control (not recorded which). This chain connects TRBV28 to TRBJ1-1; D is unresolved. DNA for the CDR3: TGTGCCAGCAGTCCGACCGACGGCCCGAACACTGAAGCTTTCTTT. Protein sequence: CASSPTDGPNTEAFF. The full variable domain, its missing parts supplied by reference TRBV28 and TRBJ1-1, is DVKVTQSSRYLVKRTGEKVFLECVQDMDHENMFWYRQDPGLGLRLIYFSYDVKMKEKGDIPEGYSVSREKKERFSLILESASTNQTSMYLCASSPTDGPNTEAFFGQGTRLTVV.